These 32 T cell receptor beta chains originate from one sample sequenced in a study of blood T cell repertoires in COVID-19. Method: immunoSEQ multiplex PCR; TCRdb's copy keeps in-frame clones and lacks some. Among nearly 350,000 clones listed, more than 75% were seen once. Sequenced: peripheral blood. Receptors were obtained from a woman younger than 35 who had recovered from COVID-19.

The rearrangement links TRBV7-2 to TRBJ1-3; no firm D call. Germline CDR1 SGHTA, CDR2 FQGNSA. This CDR3 is 15 amino acids long. The V and J ends lost 6 bases and 2 bases respectively, with 14 bases between them. The CDR3 loop reads CASRGAVGPGNTIYF. CDR3 coding DNA: TGTGCCAGCAGGGGAGCCGTCGGGCCTGGAAACACCATATATTTT.

The chain uses TRBV11-3 and TRBJ2-1; 7 bases match TRBD2. CDR1 and CDR2 from the germline V gene are SGHNT and YENEEA. The CDR3 extends over 13 amino acids. The trim removed 0 bases at V and 9 bases at J, leaving 2 bases unmatched. The CDR3 spells CASSLELASEQFF. The CDR3 DNA follows: TGTGCCAGCAGCTTAGAACTAGCGAGTGAGCAGTTCTTC.

The rearrangement uses TRBV28 and TRBJ2-1; 12 positions match TRBD2. Trimming cost V 3 bases and J 6 bases; bases outside gene matches: 3. This CDR3 region has 15 residues. The germline CDR1 and CDR2 sequences are MDHEN and SYDVKM. CDR3 coding DNA: TGTGCCAGCAGTTTGTGGACTAGCGGGACCAATGAGCAGTTCTTC. It yields the protein CASSLWTSGTNEQFF.

The gene calls are TRBV4-3 and TRBJ1-1; possible D gene TRBD1, 6 bases. CDR3 size: 17 residues. V gave up 0 bases and J gave up 1 base, with 15 bases separating them. Per germline, CDR1 LGHNA and CDR2 YSLEER. The CDR3 coding sequence is TGCGCCAGCAGCCAAGAACCTAATAGAGGGGGGAACACTGAAGCTTTCTTT. This gives the protein CASSQEPNRGGNTEAFF.

The V and J genes are TRBV4-3 and TRBJ2-1; 11 bases align to TRBD1. The junction had 15 bases not matched to a gene; V was cut back by 1 base and J by 4 bases. Germline V gene lookup returns CDR1 LGHNA and CDR2 YSLEER. The CDR3 consists of 20 residues. The CDR3 sequence: CASSQVPGQGGDYGYNEQFF. As DNA, the CDR3 is TGCGCCAGCAGCCAAGTCCCGGGACAGGGGGGGGACTACGGGTACAATGAGCAGTTCTTC.

The chain combines TRBV5-1 with TRBJ2-2, with D perhaps TRBD2 (5 bases). The CDR3 totals 18 residues. CDR1 SGHRS and CDR2 YFSETQ come from the germline V gene. V dropped 7 bases and J dropped 0 bases, with 22 bases sitting between them. The CDR3, as DNA: TGCGCCAGCCAACGCGGGCGGAACTTGGGAACGAACACCGGGGAGCTGTTTTTT. It codes for CASQRGRNLGTNTGELFF.

The chain carries TRBV7-2 and TRBJ2-1; D not certain. Germline values: CDR1 SGHTA, CDR2 FQGNSA. V gave up 1 base and J gave up 4 bases, with 17 bases separating them. This CDR3 is 17 amino acids long. The DNA for the CDR3 is TGTGCCAGCAGCTTAGATCCTCCGGCGGAAGGATACAATGAGCAGTTCTTC. Its protein is CASSLDPPAEGYNEQFF.

A single count supports this clone. The CDR3, as DNA: TGTGCCAGCAGTGAAGTGTACGGGAGTGCGGCAGATACGCAGTATTTT. Translation: CASSEVYGSAADTQYF. This chain links TRBV6-1 with TRBJ2-3; D perhaps matches TRBD2 (6 bases). The V gene lost 1 base and the J gene lost 4 bases, with 15 bases spanning the gap. CDR3 length equals 16 residues. Germline V CDR1 and CDR2: MNHNS, SASEGT.

This clone was found a few times. The V call is TRBV7-9, the J call TRBJ1-3; TRBD1 is a possible D gene (5 bases). With 3 bases removed from V and 0 bases from J, the gap between germline ends came to 6 bases. Germline assignment: CDR1 SEHNR and CDR2 FQNEAQ (reference sequence). The CDR3 consists of 14 residues. Written as DNA, the CDR3 is TGTGCCAGCAGCTTGGGGGGCTCTGGAAACACCATATATTTT. Residues: CASSLGGSGNTIYF.

This clone has only a few counts. This sample also contains other DNA sequences that code for the same CDR3. The chain employs TRBV11-3 and TRBJ2-6; D is unresolved. The V gene lost 0 bases and the J gene lost 0 bases, with 3 bases spanning the gap. Looked up from germline, CDR1 is SGHNT and CDR2 is YENEEA. The CDR3 totals 15 residues. CDR3 sequence: CASSLDSSGANVLTF. The CDR3 DNA is TGTGCCAGCAGCTTAGACAGCTCTGGGGCCAACGTCCTGACTTTC. The full variable domain, rest sourced from reference TRBV11-3 and TRBJ2-6, is EAGVVQSPRYKIIEKKQPVAFWCNPISGHNTLYWYLQNLGQGPELLIRYENEEAVDDSQLPKDRFSAERLKGVDSTLKIQPAELGDSAVYLCASSLDSSGANVLTFGAGSRLTVL.

The J gene is TRBJ2-5, the V gene TRBV7-9; D might be TRBD1 (6 bases). CDR3 length: 16 amino acids. The germline V gene encodes CDR1 SEHNR and CDR2 FQNEAQ (reference sequence). The ends were cut back, 4 bases at V and 5 bases at J, with 20 bases in the middle. The CDR3 sequence: CASSSTPGHKEETQYF. CDR3 nucleotides: TGTGCCAGCAGCTCGACGCCGGGACACAAGGAGGAGACCCAGTACTTC.

The CDR3 DNA reads as TGCGCCAGCAGCCAAATGGGAAGGGGGACTGAAGCTTTCTTT. Amino acids: CASSQMGRGTEAFF. The chain employs TRBV4-3 and TRBJ1-1; tentatively, D is TRBD1 (6 bases). This CDR3 has 14 residues. Trimming shortened V by 2 bases and J by 5 bases, and 12 bases separated the two germline ends. Germline V gene lookup returns CDR1 LGHNA and CDR2 YSLEER.

This clone was picked up one time. V usage is TRBV10-3 and J usage is TRBJ2-7, with D uncertain. CDR3 length equals 13 residues. V was shortened by 6 bases and J by 6 bases, with 15 bases between the two germline ends. Germline V CDR1 and CDR2: ENHRY, SYGVKD. The CDR3 coding sequence is TGTGCCATCAGCCCAGACCGGGTTGGCGAGCAGTACGTC. This translates into CAISPDRVGEQYV.

The V and J genes are TRBV7-2 and TRBJ2-7, with 11 bases aligning to TRBD2. Trimming removed 3 bases from V and 5 bases from J; junction bases left unmatched: 6. Germline CDR1 is SGHTA and CDR2 is FQGNSA. The CDR3 contains 15 residues. CDR3 sequence: CASSFGLAGNNEQYV. In DNA, the CDR3 is TGTGCCAGCAGCTTCGGACTAGCGGGTAATAACGAGCAGTACGTC.

The genes are TRBV13 and TRBJ1-2, with D possibly being TRBD1 (6 bases). Germline V gene data show CDR1 as PRHDT and CDR2 as FYEKMQ (reference sequence). CDR3 length: 16 residues. V was clipped by 0 bases and J by 6 bases, with 17 bases between them. For the CDR3, the DNA is TGTGCCAGCAGCTTAGGGTACAGGGTCGGTGTGGATGGCTACACCTTC. Translation: CASSLGYRVGVDGYTF.

Only one count was recorded for this clone. This chain joins TRBV18 and TRBJ2-3; D might be TRBD1 (6 bases). Germline CDR1 reads KGHSH; CDR2 reads LQKENI. This CDR3 contains 15 residues. V lost 2 bases and J lost 0, with 9 bases in between. This CDR3 is CASSPDRLSTDTQYF. CDR3 bases: TGTGCCAGCTCACCAGACAGGCTGAGCACAGATACGCAGTATTTT. The whole variable domain, remainder taken from reference TRBV18 and TRBJ2-3, is NAGVMQNPRHLVRRRGQEARLRCSPMKGHSHVYWYRQLPEEGLKFMVYLQKENIIDESGMPKERFSAEFPKEGPSILRIQQVVRGDSAAYFCASSPDRLSTDTQYFGPGTRLTVL.

The CDR3 DNA reads as TGTGCCAGCTCACCACGGGCCGCCGACTCCTACAATGAGCAGTTCTTC. It codes for CASSPRAADSYNEQFF. The J gene is TRBJ2-1, the V gene TRBV18; D is unresolved. This CDR3 region has 16 residues. Trimming took off 1 base at V and 0 bases at J, with 10 bases between the two ends. The germline gives CDR1 KGHSH, CDR2 LQKENI.

The chain uses TRBV7-9 and TRBJ2-7; possibly TRBD2 for D (5 bases). This CDR3 region has 13 residues. Germline CDR1 and CDR2: SEHNR and FQNEAQ (reference sequence). The V gene lost 10 bases and the J gene lost 1 base, with 14 bases spanning the gap. Here the CDR3 DNA reads TGTGCCAACCAAACGGGATCGTCCTACGAGCAGTACGTC. Encoded protein: CANQTGSSYEQYV.

The chain links TRBV7-2 to TRBJ2-2, with a tentative D call TRBD2 (6 bases). The CDR3 runs 14 residues. Germline V lookup: CDR1 SGHTA, CDR2 FQGNSA. V was cut by 5 bases and J by 7 bases, with 14 bases left in between. CDR3 bases: TGTGCCAGCAGCCCAGGAGGGCCGAGCGGGGAGCTGTTTTTT. As protein: CASSPGGPSGELFF.

The chain links TRBV7-2 to TRBJ2-3, with TRBD2 identical over 8 bases. Germline V lookup: CDR1 SGHTA, CDR2 FQGNSA. J was trimmed by 3 bases and V by 5 bases; bases with no gene match: 13. The CDR3 is 17 amino acids. The CDR3 region is CASSKGVIAGITDTQYF. The CDR3 DNA reads as TGTGCCAGCAGCAAAGGGGTCATAGCGGGAATTACAGATACGCAGTATTTT.

The count of this clone is one. This sequence joins TRBV15 and TRBJ2-2, with TRBD2 as a possible D gene (5 bases). Germline V lookup: CDR1 LNHNV, CDR2 YYDKDF (reference sequence). Trimming left V 9 bases short and J 0 bases short, with 11 bases between. CDR3 length: 14 amino acids. This chain's CDR3 is CATTGVPNTGELFF. In DNA form, the CDR3 reads TGTGCCACTACCGGGGTTCCGAACACCGGGGAGCTGTTTTTT.

As regards this clone: Other DNA sequences within the sample encode an identical CDR3. The chain employs TRBV11-3 and TRBJ2-6; D gene ambiguous. Trimming took off 0 bases at V and 4 bases at J, with 7 bases between the two ends. The germline V gene has CDR1 SGHNT and CDR2 YENEEA. This CDR3 is built from 15 residues. CDR3 coding DNA: TGTGCCAGCAGCTTAGACAGTTCCGGGGCCAACGTCCTGACTTTC. It yields the protein CASSLDSSGANVLTF.

In this sample, this clone turned up many times. The chain carries TRBV6-4 and TRBJ1-1, with a tentative D call TRBD1 (5 bases). Per germline, CDR1 MRHNA and CDR2 SNTAGT. V was clipped by 3 bases and J by 1 base, with 12 bases between them. The CDR3 extends over 15 amino acids. Here the CDR3 DNA reads TGTGCCAGCAGTGAAAGGGGAGGAGAGAACACTGAAGCTTTCTTT. This gives the protein CASSERGGENTEAFF.

This rearrangement joins TRBV27 to TRBJ1-4; TRBD1 aligns across 7 bases. Trimming took 1 base from V and 4 from J; bases not matched to a gene: 9. This CDR3 contains 17 residues. Germline values: CDR1 MNHEY, CDR2 SMNVEV (reference sequence). The CDR3 sequence: CASSLWGGDSRNEKLFF. DNA for the CDR3: TGTGCCAGCAGTTTATGGGGCGGGGACAGTCGTAATGAAAAACTGTTTTTT.

This chain uses TRBV7-2 with TRBJ1-2; 7 nucleotides match TRBD1. There are 14 residues in the CDR3. V lost 5 bases to trimming and J lost 1 base; unmatched junction nucleotides: 4. CDR1 is SGHTA, CDR2 FQGNSA, per germline. CDR3 sequence reads: CASSPRQGNYGYTF. CDR3 in DNA: TGTGCCAGCAGCCCGCGACAGGGTAACTATGGCTACACCTTC.

This chain connects TRBV15 to TRBJ2-7, with TRBD1 matching over 9 bases. Germline loops: CDR1 LNHNV, CDR2 YYDKDF (reference sequence). The J segment lost 6 bases and the V segment lost 3 bases, leaving 12 bases of the junction unmatched. The CDR3 extends over 16 amino acids. DNA of the CDR3: TGTGCCACCAGCAGTGACCCGGCCGGGACAGGGACCGAGCAGTACGTC. It is translated as CATSSDPAGTGTEQYV.

The chain recombines TRBV29-1 with TRBJ2-1; 8 positions agree with TRBD2. V gave up 7 bases and J gave up 8 bases; unmatched junction bases: 13. This CDR3 region has 14 residues. Germline values: CDR1 SQVTM, CDR2 ANQGSEA. The CDR3, as DNA: TGCAGCGCCGAAAGAGGGACTAGTAGAGATGAGCAGTTCTTC. Its protein is CSAERGTSRDEQFF.

This rearrangement joins TRBV30 to TRBJ1-4, with a possible D match to TRBD1 (6 bases). The germline CDR1 and CDR2 sequences are GTSNPN and SVGIG (reference sequence). This CDR3 is built from 13 residues. Trimming cost V 3 bases and J 6 bases, with 11 bases left between them. The CDR3 bases are TGTGCCTGGAGACAGGGCGGTCATGAAAAACTGTTTTTT. It yields the protein CAWRQGGHEKLFF.

The V gene is TRBV4-3, the J gene TRBJ1-6, with 10 bases fitting TRBD1. CDR1 LGHNA and CDR2 YSLEER come from the germline V gene. Unmatched junction bases numbered 4, after V lost 1 base and J lost 10 bases. This CDR3 has 15 amino acids. The CDR3 DNA reads as TGCGCCAGCAGCCAAGTGAGGACAGGGGGATCACCCCTCCACTTT. It yields the protein CASSQVRTGGSPLHF.

The chain is built from TRBV27 and TRBJ1-1, with D unresolved. The CDR3 has 11 residues. In germline, CDR1 is MNHEY, CDR2 SMNVEV (reference sequence). With 3 bases removed from V and 7 bases from J, the gap between germline ends came to 6 bases. The chain's CDR3 is CASSFGNEAFF. In DNA, the CDR3 is TGTGCCAGCAGTTTTGGCAATGAAGCTTTCTTT.

The chain couples TRBV12-5 to TRBJ2-1; D is perhaps TRBD1 (7 bases). CDR1 and CDR2 (germline): LGHNT, FRNRAP. V lost 0 bases and J 14 bases, leaving 20 bases between the germline ends. This CDR3 comprises 15 residues. CDR3: CASGLVFEGRGEKFF. As DNA, the CDR3 is TGTGCTAGTGGTTTGGTATTTGAGGGCAGGGGGGAGAAGTTCTTC.

The chain uses TRBV23-1 and TRBJ2-7; no clear D. TRBV23-1 is an ORF for which the function is uncertain. Deletions cut 2 bases from V and 0 bases from J, with 5 bases between. The CDR3 consists of 13 residues. DNA of the CDR3: TGCGCCAGCAGTCAACCCGGCTCCTACGAGCAGTACGTC. Its protein is CASSQPGSYEQYV.